The following is a T cell receptor (beta chain) sequence with its context. Its antigen remains unknown. A 5'RACE reaction primed in the constant segment made cDNA libraries of TCR alpha and TCR beta, and these carried sample barcodes and UMIs. TCRdb ran MiXCR on the 5' RACE reads and lists one entry per CDR3 protein. The table lists roughly 610,000 distinct CDR3 sequences, 15% to 20% of them singletons, with roughly 7.7% in the top ten. The CDR3 has 16 amino acids. Deletions cut 2 bases from V and 4 bases from J, with 15 bases between. Germline values: CDR1 MNHEY, CDR2 SVGEGT. The data are from a study of T-cell memory formation after mild COVID-19. Study conclusions and caveats: CD4+ clones that contracted lay mainly in CM and EM; CD8+ ones lay in EMRA.

The sequence derives from an adult woman who had mild COVID-19 (a few samples of this study predate the infection). Cell type and time point are not known. The sequenced sample was PBMCs or a T cell subset sorted from them (not recorded which). This rearrangement joins TRBV6-2 or TRBV6-3 to TRBJ1-5, with D maybe TRBD1 (6 bases). The CDR3 region is CASSYLQGERNQPQHF. DNA of the CDR3: TGTGCCAGCAGTTACCTACAGGGAGAGAGGAATCAGCCCCAGCATTTT.